The source of this T cell receptor (beta chain) is a study of identical twins. V lost 3 bases to trimming and J lost 13 bases, with 13 bases between them. Per germline, CDR1 SGDLS and CDR2 YYNGEE. The CDR3 runs to 12 residues. This clonotype was counted a few times. A universal primer site was added by template switching, and unique molecular identifiers were carried by the cDNA. TCRdb re-called the 5' RACE reads through MiXCR, storing one row per CDR3 protein. Here the sample spans about 690,000 distinct CDR3 sequences, less than 25% being singletons. The same specimen was also included in a second study, on T cells expressing NK-cell markers. From that report: Among four donors, these clonotypes also ranked first in the CD3+CD56-NKG2C+ fraction.

The source material was PBMCs. The chain uses TRBV9 and TRBJ1-4; the D is unclear. The sequence derives from a woman under 30 in good health. The CDR3 DNA reads as TGTGCCAGCAGCGGAGACGGTTTCAGACTGTTTTTT. It encodes CASSGDGFRLFF. Based on the CDR3 plus reference TRBV9 and TRBJ1-4, the full variable domain is DSGVTQTPKHLITATGQRVTLRCSPRSGDLSVYWYQQSLDQGLQFLIQYYNGEERAKGNILERFSAQQFPDLHSELNLSSLELGDSALYFCASSGDGFRLFFGSGTQLSVL.